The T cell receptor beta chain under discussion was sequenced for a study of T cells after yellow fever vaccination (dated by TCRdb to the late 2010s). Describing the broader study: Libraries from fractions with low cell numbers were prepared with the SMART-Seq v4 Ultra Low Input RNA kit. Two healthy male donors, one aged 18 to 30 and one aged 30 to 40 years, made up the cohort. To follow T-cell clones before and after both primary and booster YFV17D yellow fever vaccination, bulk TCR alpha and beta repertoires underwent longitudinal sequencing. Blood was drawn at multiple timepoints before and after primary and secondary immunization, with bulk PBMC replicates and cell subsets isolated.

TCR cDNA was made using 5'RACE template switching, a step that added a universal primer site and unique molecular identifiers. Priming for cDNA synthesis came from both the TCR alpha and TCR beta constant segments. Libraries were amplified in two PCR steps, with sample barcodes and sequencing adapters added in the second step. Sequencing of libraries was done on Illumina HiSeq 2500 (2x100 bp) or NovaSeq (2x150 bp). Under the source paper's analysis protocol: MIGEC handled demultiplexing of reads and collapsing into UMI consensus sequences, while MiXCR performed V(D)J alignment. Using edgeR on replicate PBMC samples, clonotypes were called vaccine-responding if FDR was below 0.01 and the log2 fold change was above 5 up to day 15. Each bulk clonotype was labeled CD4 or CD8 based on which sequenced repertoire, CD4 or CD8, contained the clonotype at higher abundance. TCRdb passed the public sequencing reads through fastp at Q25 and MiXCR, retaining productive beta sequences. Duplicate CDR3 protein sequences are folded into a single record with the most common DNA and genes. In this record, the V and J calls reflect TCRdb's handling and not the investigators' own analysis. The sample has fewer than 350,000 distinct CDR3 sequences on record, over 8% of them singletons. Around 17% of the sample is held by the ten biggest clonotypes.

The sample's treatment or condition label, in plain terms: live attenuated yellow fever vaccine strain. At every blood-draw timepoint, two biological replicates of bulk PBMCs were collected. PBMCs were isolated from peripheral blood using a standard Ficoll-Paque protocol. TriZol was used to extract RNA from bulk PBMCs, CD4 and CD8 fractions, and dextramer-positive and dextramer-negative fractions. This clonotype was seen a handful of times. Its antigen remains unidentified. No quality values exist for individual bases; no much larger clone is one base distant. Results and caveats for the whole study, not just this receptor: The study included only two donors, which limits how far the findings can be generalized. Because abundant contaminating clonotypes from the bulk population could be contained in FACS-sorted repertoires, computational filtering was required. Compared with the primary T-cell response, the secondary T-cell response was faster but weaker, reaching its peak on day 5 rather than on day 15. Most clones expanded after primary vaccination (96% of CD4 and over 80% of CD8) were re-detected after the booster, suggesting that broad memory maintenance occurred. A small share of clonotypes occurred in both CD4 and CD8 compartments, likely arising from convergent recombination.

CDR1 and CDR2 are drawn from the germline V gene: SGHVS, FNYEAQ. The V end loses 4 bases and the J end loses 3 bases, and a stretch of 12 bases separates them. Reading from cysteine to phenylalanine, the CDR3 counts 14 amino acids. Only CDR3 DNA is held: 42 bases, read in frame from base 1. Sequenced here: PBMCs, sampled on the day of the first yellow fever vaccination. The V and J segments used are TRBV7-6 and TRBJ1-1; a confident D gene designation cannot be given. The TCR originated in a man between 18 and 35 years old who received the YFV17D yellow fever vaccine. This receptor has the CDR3 CASSSRPVDTEAFF. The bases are TGTGCCAGCAGCTCGCGACCCGTGGACACTGAAGCTTTCTTT.